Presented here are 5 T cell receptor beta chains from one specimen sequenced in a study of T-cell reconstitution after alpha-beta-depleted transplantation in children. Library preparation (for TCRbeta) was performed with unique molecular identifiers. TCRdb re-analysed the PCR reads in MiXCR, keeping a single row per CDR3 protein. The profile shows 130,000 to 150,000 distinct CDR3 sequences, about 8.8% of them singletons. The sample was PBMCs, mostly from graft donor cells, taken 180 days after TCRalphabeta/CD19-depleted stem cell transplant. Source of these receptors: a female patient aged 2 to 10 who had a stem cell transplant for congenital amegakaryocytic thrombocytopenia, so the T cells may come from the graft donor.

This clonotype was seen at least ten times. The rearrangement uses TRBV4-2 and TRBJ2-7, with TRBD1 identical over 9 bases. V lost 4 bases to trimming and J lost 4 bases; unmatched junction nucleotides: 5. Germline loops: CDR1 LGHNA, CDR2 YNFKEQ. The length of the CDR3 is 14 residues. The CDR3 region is CASSPRDREYEQYF. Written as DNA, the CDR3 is TGTGCCAGCAGCCCGAGGGACAGGGAGTACGAGCAGTACTTC.

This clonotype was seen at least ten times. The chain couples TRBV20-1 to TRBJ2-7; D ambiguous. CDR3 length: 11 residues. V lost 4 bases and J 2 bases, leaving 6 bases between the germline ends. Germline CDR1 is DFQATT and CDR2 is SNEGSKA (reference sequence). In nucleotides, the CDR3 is TGCAGTGCTACTAAAACCTACGAGCAGTACTTC. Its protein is CSATKTYEQYF.

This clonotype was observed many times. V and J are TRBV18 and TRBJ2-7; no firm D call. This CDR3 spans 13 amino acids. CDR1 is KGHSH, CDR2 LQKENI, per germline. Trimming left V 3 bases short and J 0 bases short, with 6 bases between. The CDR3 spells CASSPASSYEQYF. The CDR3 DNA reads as TGTGCCAGCTCACCGGCGAGCTCCTACGAGCAGTACTTC.

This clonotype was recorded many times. DNA for the CDR3: TGTGCCAGCAGTCGGACAGCCGGACCTTCTGGCTACACCTTC. Residues: CASSRTAGPSGYTF. V gene TRBV25-1 combines with J gene TRBJ1-2, with D perhaps matching TRBD1 (6 bases). CDR1 and CDR2 (germline): MGHDK, SYGVNS. V was cut by 5 bases and J by 7 bases, with 17 bases left in between. The CDR3 length is 14 residues.

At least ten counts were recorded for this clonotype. CDR3 nucleotides: TGTGCCAGCAGCCGGGGACAGGGGGCCGGGGTTCGGGAGCTGTTTTTT. Translated, it gives CASSRGQGAGVRELFF. This chain connects TRBV12-3 or TRBV12-4 to TRBJ2-2; 12 bases align to TRBD1. The V gene end was trimmed by 6 bases and the J gene end by 9 bases; junction bases not matched to a gene: 11. This CDR3 is 16 amino acids long.